This T cell receptor (beta chain) comes out of a study of blood T cell repertoires in COVID-19 (dated by TCRdb to 2020 to 2021). Regarding the research as a whole: Collaborator samples came from the United States, Italy and Spain and covered acute and convalescent phases of COVID-19. The prospective study material was composed of cDNA or gDNA derived from T cells, B-cell-depleted T cells, or PBMCs. The dataset comprised deeply sampled blood TCRbeta repertoires from subjects exposed to, actively infected with, or recovered from COVID-19. The repertoires were made available in a free public database intended to serve as a resource for research on the immune response to SARS-CoV-2. The samples were drawn from two sources: the first 160 participants of the ongoing ImmuneRACE study, and over 1,000 subjects contributed by 6 global collaborators. Nearly every sample came with metadata listing a de-identified subject ID, COVID-19 status, age in years and sex. Where available, HLA class I and class II types were taken from metadata supplied by the sample provider and were not determined by assay-based typing. Study-level results and caveats: How much clinical and demographic metadata was included differed by source and by participant, and the metadata was provided uncurated.

The immunoSEQ Assay, a bias-controlled multiplex PCR, was used to amplify TCRbeta CDR3 regions from genomic DNA. In the paper's pipeline: Nucleated cell counts per sample were estimated from amplification of reference gene primers within the assay. To quantify the absolute abundance of each unique TCRbeta CDR3 rearrangement, sequence reads were collapsed and filtered. For each sample, productive Simpson clonality was calculated as the square root of Simpson's diversity index across productive rearrangements. Not all clones reach the TCRdb copy of this immuneACCESS table, which keeps in-frame sequences only. Checked studies attribute under half of the gap to unresolved V genes and leave the rest unexplained. That table is the source of V, J and clone size, and D and trimming were worked out from the DNA. The sample contains approximately 210,000 clones, about 91% of them found a single time. About 5% of the sample goes to the ten largest clones.

From the germline V gene (reference sequence), CDR1 is MNHEY and CDR2 is SMNVEV. From the cysteine through the phenylalanine, the CDR3 covers 15 amino acids. Only CDR3 DNA is held: 45 bases, read in frame from base 1. The V end loses 7 bases and the J end loses 12 bases, and a stretch of 22 bases separates them. Each collaborating institution followed its own protocols to collect whole blood in K2EDTA tubes. For TCRbeta analysis, collaborator samples were shipped as frozen whole blood, as isolated PBMCs, or as DNA extracted from either sample type. This clone was found once. Its target antigen remains unknown. No base qualities exist here, and no much larger clone lies one base off it.

The chain links TRBV27 with TRBJ1-6; the D gene cannot be named for sure. The receptor was isolated from a woman aged 40 to 50 with acute or convalescent COVID-19. Sequencing was carried out using peripheral blood. CDR3 region: CASTSLSGPVKPLHF. In nucleotide form, the sequence is TGTGCCAGCACCTCCCTCAGTGGGCCGGTTAAACCCCTCCACTTT.